A single TCR beta chain is shown here with its context. Its specificity is not known. The junction shows a germline mismatch at one end, possibly a read error. The germline V gene encodes CDR1 SEHNR and CDR2 FQNEAQ (reference sequence). The CDR3 loop spans 15 amino acids. A multiplex PCR was run with 60 Vbeta primers and 13 Jbeta primers. Profiling relied on immunoSEQ multiplex PCR, and the TCRdb table lists in-frame clones only, not all of them. The sample consists of fewer than 200,000 clones, roughly 81% of them appearing once. This entry belongs to a study of cytomegalovirus exposure and HLA in healthy donors. Turning to the study itself: Among a few hundred genotyped donors, around 80% fell in the Caucasian-associated ancestry cluster. Study findings and constraints: Most TCR sequences showed up rarely, but some public TCRs showed up in many donors. With further analysis later on, most CMV-associated TCR beta chains appeared HLA-restricted.

Source material: PBMCs. The chain combines TRBV7-9 with TRBJ2-7, with TRBD2 as a possible D gene (6 bases). This receptor was identified in a man in his thirties or forties in good health and CMV-seropositive. The CDR3 nucleotides are TGTTCCAGCAGCTTAGGGGCCAGGGAGGCGTACGAGCAGTACTTC. This sequence encodes CSSSLGAREAYEQYF.